This TCR beta chain derives from a study of blood T cells in healthy people across ages. Study at large: With template switching, about one barcoded beta molecule was captured per two T cells.

The V end lost 1 base, the J end lost 9 bases, and 18 bases lay between the germline ends. The CDR3 consists of 15 residues. Germline CDR1 is MGHRA and CDR2 is YSYEKL. It was with a sample-barcoded 5' primer and a J-beta primer mix that a second PCR of roughly 7 to 12 cycles was run. Every cDNA molecule carried a tag from a template-switch adaptor bearing 12 random nucleotides. MiXCR was run by TCRdb on the 5' RACE reads, yielding one entry per CDR3 protein. The data hold approximately 730,000 distinct CDR3 sequences, with about 55% observed a single time. Overall study findings and caveats: Donor CMV status, an unknown factor, possibly confounded changes in expanded clonotypes.

Turning to this clonotype: Its antigen is still unknown.

This TCR was recovered from a man older than 75 in good health. V is TRBV4-1 and J is TRBJ2-5; TRBD2 might be the D (6 bases). Sequencing was done on a sample of blood. CDR3 protein: CASSQAGSGWGAQYF. The CDR3, as DNA: TGCGCCAGCAGCCAAGCCGGGAGTGGTTGGGGGGCCCAGTACTTC.